Listed below are T cell receptor beta chains from one sample, sequenced in a study of T-cell reconstitution after alpha-beta-depleted transplantation in children. Via MiXCR, TCRdb re-called the PCR reads, giving one row per CDR3 protein. The sample records 450,000 to 600,000 distinct CDR3 sequences, roughly a tenth being singletons. Sequencing was performed on PBMCs, taken before TCRalphabeta/CD19-depleted stem cell transplant. These receptors came from a child younger than 10 with inherited bone marrow failure, due to receive a stem cell transplant. Both conserved end residues are part of each CDR3. Fields, in order: clone size, V gene, D gene, J gene, CDR3 DNA, CDR3 protein. The D gene is left open where the match is weak. Expanded clones are given a class, and other clones once, few, many or no size at all.

many	TRBV27	TRBD1	TRBJ1-6	TGTGCCAGCAGTCTCGGGACAGGGGACTCACCCCTCCACTTT	CASSLGTGDSPLHF
NA	TRBV6-7	NA	TRBJ1-2	TGTGCCAGCAGTTATTTCCCGGGCCCTTCTGGCTACACCTTC	CASSYFPGPSGYTF
many	TRBV19	TRBD1	TRBJ1-5	TGTGCCAGTAGTATAGAGGACAGGATCAATCAGCCCCAGCATTTT	CASSIEDRINQPQHF
many	TRBV20-1	TRBD2	TRBJ2-2	TGCAGTGCTATAGCGGGAGCCGGCACCGGGGAGCTGTTTTTT	CSAIAGAGTGELFF
few	TRBV7-2	NA	TRBJ2-1	TGTGCCAGCAGCTCAACTAGTAACACCTACAATGAGCAGTTCTTC	CASSSTSNTYNEQFF
many	TRBV18	NA	TRBJ1-2	TGTGCCAGCTCACCTGCGGCAGGCGGAGATGGCTACACCTTC	CASSPAAGGDGYTF
many	TRBV20-1	NA	TRBJ2-5	TGCAGTGCTAGAGAATGGGGCGGGCCGGGGGAGACCCAGTACTTC	CSAREWGGPGETQYF
many	TRBV27	TRBD1	TRBJ1-2	TGTGCCAGCAGCCCGACAGGGTCCCACTATGGCTACACCTTC	CASSPTGSHYGYTF
NA	TRBV9	NA	TRBJ2-2	TGTGCCAGCAGCCCCGCCGAACCCTACAACACCGGGGAGCTGTTTTTT	CASSPAEPYNTGELFF
many	TRBV20-1	NA	TRBJ2-3	TGCAGTGCCGCTTCACCAAGCACAGATACGCAGTATTTT	CSAASPSTDTQYF
many	TRBV7-7	TRBD2	TRBJ2-2	TGTGCCAGCAGCTTGCTGGCGGGAGCGGGCACCGGGGAGCTGTTTTTT	CASSLLAGAGTGELFF
NA	TRBV20-1	NA	TRBJ1-5	TGCAGTGCTCGGGGGGGGGTGAGCAATCAGCCCCAGCATTTT	CSARGGVSNQPQHF
many	TRBV10-3	NA	TRBJ2-2	TGTGCCATCAGTGGGGAGGACGACGGGGAGCTGTTTTTT	CAISGEDDGELFF
many	TRBV4-3	NA	TRBJ2-2	TGCGCCAGCAGCCAAGTCACCGGGAGCTGGTGGGAGCTGTTTTTT	CASSQVTGSWWELFF
NA	TRBV6-1	NA	TRBJ2-7	TGTGCCAGCAGTGGGACCATAGGTGGAGGGGTCTCCTACGAGCAGTACTTC	CASSGTIGGGVSYEQYF
many	TRBV20-1	NA	TRBJ2-5	TGCAGTGCTAGTAGGCCAGGGAGGACGATGCCCCAGTACTTC	CSASRPGRTMPQYF
many	TRBV10-3	NA	TRBJ2-1	TGTGCCATCAGCCCCCGGGGGGCAAGAAACAATGAGCAGTTCTTC	CAISPRGARNNEQFF
NA	TRBV2	TRBD2	TRBJ2-1	TGTGCCAGCAGTGAATCAGGCGGGAGGGGGTACAATGAGCAGTTCTTC	CASSESGGRGYNEQFF
many	TRBV7-9	TRBD2	TRBJ2-1	TGTGCCAGCAGCTTAGGCCGGACTAGCGGGGCCTTTGGTGAGCAGTTCTTC	CASSLGRTSGAFGEQFF
few	TRBV29-1	NA	TRBJ1-4	TGCAGCGTTGAAGGTAGCGGGGGCAACCCTGGTGGAAAACTGTTTTTT	CSVEGSGGNPGGKLFF
NA	TRBV12-3/TRBV12-4	NA	TRBJ2-2	TGTGCCAGCAGTTTAGGCAGTCTCGGGGAGCTGTTTTTT	CASSLGSLGELFF
many	TRBV20-1	TRBD2	TRBJ2-5	TGCAGTGCTAATAGCGGGACTAGCGGTGGGCGGACCCAGTACTTC	CSANSGTSGGRTQYF